The T cell receptor beta chain described here comes from a study of tumor-infiltrating lymphocytes in localized non-small cell lung cancer. Of note for this clone: The antigen remains unidentified.

TCRdb's table, derived via immunoSEQ multiplex PCR, lists solely in-frame clones and lacks some. The table lists about 23,000 clones, over 60% of them singletons, with about 5.7% in the top ten. General study results and limits: IM1 and IM2 tumors showed no difference in T-cell fraction.

The sequenced sample was lung tumor tissue. The receptor was derived from a human donor with non-small cell lung cancer.

CDR3 bases: TGTGCCTTCGGACAGGGTTCGAGCACAGATACGCAGTATTTT. It encodes CAFGQGSSTDTQYF. V and J are TRBV30 and TRBJ2-3; 8 bases are a match to TRBD1. The germline gives CDR1 GTSNPN, CDR2 SVGIG (reference sequence). V lost 7 bases, J lost 0 bases, and 6 bases stayed unmatched. This CDR3 is 14 amino acids long.